This paragraph reports one T cell receptor (beta chain). It has no known antigen specificity. The sample holds no much larger clone one base away, and base qualities are not on file. The data derive from a study of blood T cell repertoires in COVID-19 (dated by TCRdb to the early 2020s). With respect to the entire study: Samples covering the acute and convalescent phases of COVID-19 were provided by collaborators in the United States, Italy and Spain. The prospective study material was composed of cDNA or gDNA derived from T cells, B-cell-depleted T cells, or PBMCs. The dataset comprised deeply sampled blood TCRbeta repertoires from subjects exposed to, actively infected with, or recovered from COVID-19. The repertoires were released in a freely available public database meant as a resource for research on the immune response to SARS-CoV-2. Samples were obtained from the ongoing ImmuneRACE study (first 160 participants) and from about 1,300 subjects provided by 6 global collaborators. Nearly every sample came with metadata listing a de-identified subject ID, COVID-19 status, age in years and sex. Where HLA class I and class II types were available, the types were taken from metadata supplied by the sample provider, not from assay-based typing. The paper's findings and limits, for the study overall: The amount of clinical and demographic metadata varied by source and participant and was provided uncurated.

The collaborating institutions used their own protocols to collect whole blood in K2EDTA tubes. For TCRbeta analysis, collaborators shipped samples as frozen whole blood, isolated PBMCs, or DNA extracted from either of those sample types. The CDR3 numbers 15 residues from cysteine through phenylalanine. The kept DNA is CDR3 alone, 45 bases in frame from the first base. Relative to germline, V is missing 6 bases and J is missing 3 bases, with 9 bases of the junction outside any gene match. Looking up the germline V gene yields CDR1 KGHSH and CDR2 LQKENI. TCRbeta CDR3 regions were amplified from genomic DNA using the immunoSEQ Assay, a bias-controlled multiplex PCR. In the original analysis: The number of nucleated cells in each sample was estimated from the amplification of reference gene primers within the assay. To quantify the absolute abundance of each unique TCRbeta CDR3 rearrangement, sequence reads were collapsed and filtered. For each sample, productive Simpson clonality was calculated by taking the square root of Simpson's diversity index across productive rearrangements. This immuneACCESS table, as held by TCRdb, lists in-frame sequences with V and J called but not all clones. Of the missing ones, under half trace to an unresolved V gene in checked studies; the others have no known cause. That table is the source of V, J and clone size, and D and trimming were worked out from the DNA. The sample table lists nearly 100,000 clones, approximately 84% of them with a count of one. The top ten clones comprise about 10% of the sample.

Source material: peripheral blood. The rearranged segments are TRBV18 and TRBJ2-7; TRBD2 fits 9 bases in the junction. The sequence was collected from a man in his sixties or seventies with acute or convalescent COVID-19. The nucleotides are TGTGCCAGCTCCCGGAGCGGGGGGACCAACTACGAGCAGTACTTC. The translation is CASSRSGGTNYEQYF.